Included here is one TCR beta chain sequence, with context. The antigen remains unidentified. This specimen belongs to a study of cytomegalovirus exposure and HLA in healthy donors. The CDR3 contains 17 residues. V lost 3 bases and J lost 0; bases outside the gene matches: 9. The V gene's germline CDR1 is WNHNN and CDR2 SYGVQD (reference sequence). Broader study findings: The study labeled approximately 150 TCR beta chains cytomegalovirus-associated. Later examination showed HLA-associated TCR beta chains had greater clonal expansion than equally common others. Presence/absence analyses rested on an assumption that sequencing depth was roughly uniform across donors.

Primers: 60 Vbeta forward and 13 Jbeta reverse. Profiled with immunoSEQ multiplex PCR; TCRdb holds only in-frame clones, not every one. This repertoire shows approximately 120,000 clones, around three quarters found once; its top ten account for less than 15%. The rearrangement joins TRBV10-1 to TRBJ1-2; 8 bases match TRBD1. Material: PBMCs. The TCR was taken from a woman aged 60 to 75 in good health and CMV-seropositive. In DNA, the CDR3 is TGCGCCAGCAGTGACGGAACACAGGGGGAGTCTAACTATGGCTACACCTTC. Translated: CASSDGTQGESNYGYTF.